These 29 T cell receptor beta chains were sequenced from one sample in a study of Graves' ophthalmopathy and Graves' hyperthyroidism (dated by TCRdb to 2016 to 2018). The run used an Illumina HiSeq 2000. TCR beta CDR3 regions were amplified from RNA transcripts for repertoire sequencing. A first-round RT-PCR used HTBI primers with the Qiagen OneStep RT-PCR kit, followed by a second-round multiplex PCR, size selection and purification. The public reads were reprocessed in TCRdb via fastp at Q25 and MiXCR, keeping in-frame beta chains. Each entry merges the rows of one CDR3 protein and shows their most common DNA and genes. The sample table contains over a million distinct CDR3 sequences; only one count was recorded for 36% of them. The top ten clones comprise around 10% of the sample. The sample taken for sequencing was peripheral blood or thyroid tissue (not recorded which). Source of these receptors: an adult man with Graves' hyperthyroidism.

The table lists this clonotype with a few counts. This sequence joins TRBV5-1 and TRBJ1-4; 7 bases are a match to TRBD1. Looked up from germline, CDR1 is SGHRS and CDR2 is YFSETQ. CDR3 length equals 14 residues. The V and J ends lost 4 bases and 2 bases, in that order; junction bases with no gene match: 2. CDR3 DNA: TGCGCCAGCAGCCAGGGGGGGACTAATGAAAAACTGTTTTTT. It encodes CASSQGGTNEKLFF.

This clonotype was counted many times. This sequence joins TRBV20-1 and TRBJ2-7; 8 positions agree with TRBD1. The CDR3 consists of 13 residues. The germline V gene has CDR1 DFQATT and CDR2 SNEGSKA (reference sequence). The ends lost 2 bases at V and 3 bases at J; junction bases unmatched: 3. Here the CDR3 DNA reads TGCAGTGCTAGATCGGACAGGGACTACGAGCAGTACTTC. It encodes CSARSDRDYEQYF.

The chain is built from TRBV18 and TRBJ1-6; D unresolved. The CDR3 totals 14 residues. V was shortened by 1 base and J by 6 bases, with 7 bases between the two germline ends. CDR1 and CDR2 from the germline V gene are KGHSH and LQKENI. CDR3 residues: CASSPLDINSPLHF. CDR3 nucleotides: TGTGCCAGCTCACCACTAGACATTAATTCACCCCTCCACTTT. The whole variable domain, remainder taken from reference TRBV18 and TRBJ1-6, is NAGVMQNPRHLVRRRGQEARLRCSPMKGHSHVYWYRQLPEEGLKFMVYLQKENIIDESGMPKERFSAEFPKEGPSILRIQQVVRGDSAAYFCASSPLDINSPLHFGNGTRLTVT.

This clonotype has a count of ten or more. This sequence joins TRBV12-3 or TRBV12-4 and TRBJ2-5; D gene ambiguous. The V end lost 4 bases, the J end lost 2 bases, and 8 bases lay between the germline ends. The CDR3 is made up of 13 amino acids. The CDR3 DNA reads TGTGCCAGCAGTTCAGACTCACAAGAGACCCAGTACTTC. Translation gives CASSSDSQETQYF.

This sequence joins TRBV29-1 and TRBJ2-5, with 9 bases that match TRBD2. The CDR3 sequence is 14 residues long. After removal of 7 bases from V and 4 bases from J, the junction contained 10 bases not matched to a gene. CDR1 SQVTM and CDR2 ANQGSEA come from the germline V gene. CDR3 protein: CSGGAGGLGETQYF. The CDR3 DNA sequence: TGCAGCGGTGGGGCGGGAGGGCTCGGAGAGACCCAGTACTTC.

This clonotype has a handful of counts. The J gene is TRBJ1-3, the V gene TRBV6-5; D is undetermined. This CDR3 has 17 residues. V lost 0 bases and J lost 4, with 16 bases in between. Germline V gene sequence: CDR1 MNHEY, CDR2 SVGAGI. Here the CDR3 DNA reads TGTGCCAGCAGTTACTCGCCCGGCGCGGGCTCCGGAAACACCATATATTTT. It encodes CASSYSPGAGSGNTIYF.

This clonotype was observed many times. J is TRBJ2-6 and V is TRBV15; D remains ambiguous. CDR1 and CDR2 (germline): LNHNV, YYDKDF (reference sequence). The ends were cut back, 0 bases at V and 0 bases at J, with 6 bases in the middle. This CDR3 spans 16 amino acids. The CDR3 is CATSRDVSSGANVLTF. CDR3 bases: TGTGCCACCAGCAGAGACGTTAGCTCTGGGGCCAACGTCCTGACTTTC.

This clonotype was counted a single time. A much larger clone sits a single nucleotide away, making a read error possible. The chain joins TRBV7-9 to TRBJ2-7; TRBD1 agrees at 7 bases. The germline V gene has CDR1 SEHNR and CDR2 FQNEAQ (reference sequence). CDR3 length: 13 amino acids. CDR3 residues: CTSSTQGTYEQYF. For the CDR3, the DNA is TGTACCAGCAGCACACAGGGGACCTACGAGCAGTACTTC.

The chain joins TRBV7-9 to TRBJ1-6; D possibly corresponds to TRBD1 (6 bases). Germline V gene lookup returns CDR1 SEHNR and CDR2 FQNEAQ (reference sequence). Between the trimmed V and J ends, which lost 1 base and 10 bases, there was a span of 14 bases. CDR3 length equals 15 residues. CDR3 DNA sequence: TGTGCCAGCAGCTTAGATGTCAGGGGACGATCACCCCTCCACTTT. It is translated as CASSLDVRGRSPLHF.

In its sample, this clonotype was seen once. The J gene is TRBJ1-4, the V gene TRBV7-6; D call uncertain. This CDR3 region has 12 residues. V lost 11 bases and J 2 bases, leaving 9 bases between the germline ends. Germline CDR1 and CDR2: SGHVS and FNYEAQ. In nucleotides, the CDR3 is TGTGCCCGCTCCAGGACTAATGAAAAACTGTTTTTT. Its protein product is CARSRTNEKLFF.

The chain carries TRBV7-2 and TRBJ1-3, with D perhaps TRBD1 (5 bases). Germline V gives CDR1 SGHTA, CDR2 FQGNSA. V gave up 1 base and J gave up 3 bases, with 10 bases separating them. The CDR3 covers 15 residues. CDR3 coding DNA: TGTGCCAGCAGCTTAGATCCAGGGTATGGAAACACCATATATTTT. Its translation is CASSLDPGYGNTIYF.

Turning to this clonotype: Possible read error: a much larger clone is one base away. The genes are TRBV7-9 and TRBJ2-7; the D call may be TRBD1 or TRBD2 (5 bases each). Germline V CDR1 and CDR2: SEHNR, FQNEAQ (reference sequence). V was trimmed by 5 bases and J by 6 bases, leaving 20 bases between them. This CDR3 is 15 amino acids long. The CDR3 DNA is TGTGCCAGCAGCGCCTTGGGGCTAGCAGCTTCCGAGCAGTACTTC. Amino acids: CASSALGLAASEQYF.

Concerning this clonotype: This sequence may be a read error, since a much larger clone differs from it by one base. The chain combines TRBV6-5 with TRBJ2-2; D perhaps matches TRBD1 (7 bases). The CDR3 has 14 amino acids. The germline V gene encodes CDR1 MNHEY and CDR2 SVGAGI. CDR3 nucleotides: TGTGCCATCAGTACAGGGGAGGACACCGGGGAGCCGTTTTTT. Amino acids: CAISTGEDTGEPFF.

This chain joins TRBV10-3 and TRBJ2-5; either TRBD1 or TRBD2 may supply D (6 bases each). The CDR3 is 13 amino acids. The V gene's germline CDR1 is ENHRY and CDR2 SYGVKD. Between the trimmed V and J ends, which lost 7 bases and 4 bases, there was a span of 13 bases. This chain's CDR3 is CAIKEGDSETQYF. The CDR3 DNA is TGTGCCATCAAGGAGGGGGATTCAGAGACCCAGTACTTC.

This clonotype has ten or more counts. V is TRBV14 and J is TRBJ2-5, with D uncertain. The V gene's germline CDR1 is SGHDN and CDR2 FVKESK. The germline V and J ends were trimmed by 0 bases and 1 base, with 12 bases remaining between them. This CDR3 region has 16 residues. The CDR3, as DNA: TGTGCCAGCAGCCAAGAATACAAGCCAAGCCAAGAGACCCAGTACTTC. Amino acid sequence: CASSQEYKPSQETQYF. Based on the CDR3 plus reference TRBV14 and TRBJ2-5, the full variable domain is EAGVTQFPSHSVIEKGQTVTLRCDPISGHDNLYWYRRVMGKEIKFLLHFVKESKQDESGMPNNRFLAERTGGTYSTLKVQPAELEDSGVYFCASSQEYKPSQETQYFGPGTRLLVL.

This clonotype was observed a few times. The CDR3 reads CASSPDRVRGGELFF. In DNA form, the CDR3 reads TGTGCCAGCAGCCCGGACCGGGTGCGGGGCGGGGAGCTGTTTTTT. V is TRBV7-2 and J is TRBJ2-2; D is perhaps TRBD2 (6 bases). The germline gives CDR1 SGHTA, CDR2 FQGNSA. Trimming cost V 5 bases and J 7 bases, with 17 bases left between them. The CDR3 spans 15 residues. Full variable domain (missing parts from reference TRBV7-2 and TRBJ2-2): GAGVSQSPSNKVTEKGKDVELRCDPISGHTALYWYRQSLGQGLEFLIYFQGNSAPDKSGLPSDRFSAERTGGSVSTLTIQRTQQEDSAVYLCASSPDRVRGGELFFGEGSRLTVL.

This clonotype was seen a few times. The chain couples TRBV2 to TRBJ2-2, with 11 bases lining up with TRBD2. CDR3 length: 15 amino acids. CDR1 is SNHLY and CDR2 is FYNNEI in the germline V gene. The V segment lost 3 bases and the J segment 6 bases; nucleotides outside the gene matches: 3. The CDR3 loop reads CASSEIAGGAGELFF. DNA for the CDR3: TGTGCCAGCAGTGAGATAGCGGGAGGGGCCGGGGAGCTGTTTTTT.

The rearrangement links TRBV6-4 to TRBJ2-2; no firm D call. Germline CDR1 MRHNA, CDR2 SNTAGT. V lost 8 bases and J lost 1, with 8 bases in between. This CDR3 is built from 13 residues. The CDR3 sequence: CASREGNTGELFF. In DNA, the CDR3 is TGTGCCAGCCGCGAAGGGAACACCGGGGAGCTGTTTTTT.

This clonotype came up many times. The chain employs TRBV7-2 and TRBJ2-7; D remains ambiguous. Trimming shortened V by 4 bases and J by 2 bases, and 12 bases separated the two germline ends. The CDR3 is made up of 14 amino acids. Germline-derived CDR1 and CDR2 are SGHTA and FQGNSA. The CDR3 loop is CASSSNPWTYEQYF. CDR3 DNA sequence: TGTGCCAGCAGCTCTAATCCCTGGACCTACGAGCAGTACTTC.

The rearrangement links TRBV24-1 to TRBJ2-1, with D possibly TRBD2 on 5 matching bases. V was clipped by 2 bases and J by 12 bases, with 13 bases between them. This CDR3 has 13 amino acids. Germline V gives CDR1 KGHDR, CDR2 SFDVKD. The CDR3 spells CATSDYTESGQFF. Written as DNA, the CDR3 is TGTGCCACCAGTGATTATACAGAGAGCGGGCAGTTCTTC.

This clonotype was seen only a few times. The CDR3 reads CSAKSGRNTYEQYF. CDR3 nucleotides: TGCAGTGCTAAGAGTGGCAGAAACACCTACGAGCAGTACTTC. The rearrangement links TRBV20-1 to TRBJ2-7; D unclear. The germline gives CDR1 DFQATT, CDR2 SNEGSKA (reference sequence). The CDR3 sequence is 14 residues long. Trimming left V 4 bases short and J 2 bases short, with 15 bases between.

A few counts support this clonotype. This rearrangement joins TRBV5-1 to TRBJ2-5, with a weak D call TRBD2 (6 bases). The CDR3 has 15 amino acids. Trimming took off 4 bases at V and 4 bases at J, with 17 bases between the two ends. The germline gives CDR1 SGHRS, CDR2 YFSETQ. CDR3 nucleotide sequence: TGCGCCAGCAGCACCACGGGGCCGGAGGGAGAGACCCAGTACTTC. It encodes CASSTTGPEGETQYF.

This sequence joins TRBV7-3 and TRBJ2-5, with 8 bases aligning to TRBD2. The CDR3 totals 16 residues. J lost 4 bases, V lost 2 bases, and 9 bases had no gene match. CDR1 and CDR2 from the germline V gene are SGHTA and FQGTGA. CDR3 loop: CASSLVGIAGTETQYF. CDR3 DNA sequence: TGTGCCAGCAGCTTAGTCGGGATAGCGGGAACAGAGACCCAGTACTTC.

There are many counts of this clonotype. The rearrangement uses TRBV10-3 and TRBJ2-7; 7 bases agree with TRBD1. The germline V gene has CDR1 ENHRY and CDR2 SYGVKD. V gave up 6 bases and J gave up 4 bases; unmatched junction bases: 9. The CDR3 totals 14 residues. The CDR3 loop reads CAIRPGQNLYEQYF. In DNA form, the CDR3 reads TGTGCCATCAGGCCGGGACAGAACCTTTACGAGCAGTACTTC.

This clonotype showed up many times. The V and J genes are TRBV7-9 and TRBJ1-6; TRBD1 matches 8 bases. The trim removed 6 bases at V and 7 bases at J, leaving 5 bases unmatched. This CDR3 spans 14 amino acids. The V gene's germline CDR1 is SEHNR and CDR2 FQNEAQ (reference sequence). CDR3 amino acids: CASRLTGENSPLHF. The DNA for the CDR3 is TGTGCCAGCAGATTGACAGGGGAAAATTCACCCCTCCACTTT.

V and J are TRBV14 and TRBJ1-6; D is perhaps TRBD1 (5 bases). This CDR3 is 14 amino acids long. V shed 0 bases and J shed 9 bases, with 9 bases lying between them. Germline loops: CDR1 SGHDN, CDR2 FVKESK. The CDR3 nucleotides are TGTGCCAGCAGCCAAGAGAGGCAGGGTTCACCCCTCCACTTT. Residues: CASSQERQGSPLHF.

The chain is built from TRBV20-1 and TRBJ1-2; 8 bases map to TRBD1. Trimming took 0 bases from V and 6 from J; bases not matched to a gene: 9. The germline gives CDR1 DFQATT, CDR2 SNEGSKA (reference sequence). The CDR3 extends over 15 amino acids. CDR3 nucleotide sequence: TGCAGTGCTAGAGATCGCCGGACAGGGATAAATGGCTACACCTTC. Translated: CSARDRRTGINGYTF.

This chain connects TRBV20-1 to TRBJ2-2, with 7 bases matching TRBD1. J was trimmed by 7 bases and V by 4 bases; bases with no gene match: 15. The CDR3 totals 16 residues. The germline gives CDR1 DFQATT, CDR2 SNEGSKA (reference sequence). DNA for the CDR3: TGCAGTGCTACGACAGGGACCTACGAGCAGAGCGGGGAGCTGTTTTTT. Its protein product is CSATTGTYEQSGELFF.

This clonotype was recorded at least ten times. This chain links TRBV6-5 with TRBJ1-2; D ambiguous. This CDR3 comprises 11 residues. The germline V gene encodes CDR1 MNHEY and CDR2 SVGAGI. Trimming left V 7 bases short and J 5 bases short, with 8 bases between. CDR3 in amino acids: CASKTDYGYTF. DNA for the CDR3: TGTGCCAGCAAGACGGATTATGGCTACACCTTC.